This note documents a single TCR beta chain sequence. The antigen is unknown. Constant-segment-primed 5'RACE gave TCR alpha and TCR beta cDNA libraries with sample barcodes and UMIs. In TCRdb, the 5' RACE reads were re-called with MiXCR into one record per CDR3 protein. The sample has about 410,000 distinct CDR3 sequences; approximately 18% are singletons. This entry belongs to a study of T-cell memory formation after mild COVID-19. Study-wide results and limits: Mostly located in CM and EM were contracting CD4+ clones, with contracting CD8+ clones located in EMRA.

Specimen: PBMCs or a T cell subset sorted from them (not recorded which). This receptor was obtained from a man between 18 and 35 years old who had mild COVID-19 (a few samples of this study predate the infection). Cell type and time point are not known.

This chain's CDR3 is CASSLGPGGGYSNQPQHF. In nucleotides, the CDR3 is TGTGCCAGCAGCTTAGGGCCCGGCGGGGGTTATAGCAATCAGCCCCAGCATTTT. The chain couples TRBV7-8 to TRBJ1-5; D is possibly TRBD1 (5 bases). The CDR3 totals 18 residues. Trimming removed 1 base at V and 0 bases at J, with 16 bases between. The germline V gene has CDR1 SGHVS and CDR2 FQNEAQ.